A selection of T cell receptor beta chains follows, all from one sample in a study of liver allograft versus peripheral blood T cells. TCRdb fed the reads into MiXCR, producing one record per CDR3 protein. The table shows about 8,400 distinct CDR3 sequences, with over 15% occurring only once. The source is a human patient who had a liver transplant. T cells may partly derive from the graft donor. CDR3s include the opening cysteine and the closing phenylalanine or tryptophan. The order of the fields is V gene, J gene, CDR3 protein.

V gene: TRBV15
J gene: TRBJ2-2
CDR3 protein: CATSREGVVTGELFF

V gene: TRBV7-9
J gene: TRBJ2-5
CDR3 protein: CASSLSRGETQYF

V gene: TRBV19
J gene: TRBJ2-7
CDR3 protein: CASSPLGTLYEQYF

V gene: TRBV6-2/TRBV6-3
J gene: TRBJ1-1
CDR3 protein: CASSYPRGTEAFF

V gene: TRBV12-3/TRBV12-4
J gene: TRBJ2-2
CDR3 protein: CASSLGLAGYTGELFF

V gene: TRBV19
J gene: TRBJ2-7
CDR3 protein: CASSTPRTSGGWNEQYF

V gene: TRBV6-1
J gene: TRBJ2-7
CDR3 protein: CASTRLAGEGYEQYF

V gene: TRBV6-1
J gene: TRBJ1-2
CDR3 protein: CASSWDSKVGNYGYTF

V gene: TRBV18
J gene: TRBJ2-1
CDR3 protein: CASSPPGQGFDEQFF

V gene: TRBV5-6
J gene: TRBJ1-5
CDR3 protein: CASSDSFSGNQPQHF

V gene: TRBV6-1
J gene: TRBJ1-1
CDR3 protein: CASFGVGAFF

V gene: TRBV6-2/TRBV6-3
J gene: TRBJ1-5
CDR3 protein: CASTPIQGQPQHF

V gene: TRBV15
J gene: TRBJ1-4
CDR3 protein: CATSRSYAGRNEKLFF

V gene: TRBV20-1
J gene: TRBJ1-5
CDR3 protein: CSARGIDQPQHF

V gene: TRBV28
J gene: TRBJ2-2
CDR3 protein: CASSFSLAGAGELFF

V gene: TRBV3-1
J gene: TRBJ1-1
CDR3 protein: CASSQHPDLNTEAFF

V gene: TRBV5-1
J gene: TRBJ1-3
CDR3 protein: CASSLDQPTGNTIYF

V gene: TRBV28
J gene: TRBJ1-2
CDR3 protein: CASSIQTGTNYGYTF

V gene: TRBV19
J gene: TRBJ2-2
CDR3 protein: CASRDRGSIAGELFF

V gene: TRBV29-1
J gene: TRBJ1-4
CDR3 protein: CSVEAGLGEEKLFF

V gene: TRBV18
J gene: TRBJ1-5
CDR3 protein: CASSLSGTGVQPQHF

V gene: TRBV12-3/TRBV12-4
J gene: TRBJ1-4
CDR3 protein: CASSLGQGQETNEKLFF

V gene: TRBV15
J gene: TRBJ2-6
CDR3 protein: CATSRSRTGANVLTF

V gene: TRBV6-2/TRBV6-3
J gene: TRBJ2-7
CDR3 protein: CASRETSGRYEQYF

V gene: TRBV19
J gene: TRBJ1-4
CDR3 protein: CASSTTVPNEKLFF

V gene: TRBV15
J gene: TRBJ2-5
CDR3 protein: CATSRDRGQQETQYF

V gene: TRBV19
J gene: TRBJ2-2
CDR3 protein: CASSIWNTGELFF